Below are 5 T cell receptor beta chains sequenced from a single sample in a study of molecular identifiers for immune sequencing clone quantification. One entry per CDR3 protein results from TCRdb running MiXCR on the PCR reads. This repertoire shows some 580,000 distinct CDR3 sequences, about 25% found once; its top ten account for 0.78%. Sequenced sample: naive CD8+ T cells from blood, with Jurkat cell RNA spiked in. The sample's subset: FACS-sorted CD8+CD4-CCR7+CD45RA+ naive T cells. The receptors were gathered from a human donor in good health. Some libraries in this study had Jurkat cell RNA spiked in.

This clonotype turned up a few times. The chain is built from TRBV28 and TRBJ2-7, with D possibly called TRBD1 or TRBD2 (5 bases each). V lost 5 bases and J 3 bases, leaving 17 bases between the germline ends. CDR1 MDHEN and CDR2 SYDVKM come from the germline V gene. The CDR3 is made up of 15 amino acids. The CDR3 sequence is CASSNFRDGFYEQYF. In DNA form, the CDR3 reads TGTGCCAGCAGTAACTTTCGGGACGGCTTCTACGAGCAGTACTTC.

The V and J genes are TRBV19 and TRBJ1-5; weak D call: TRBD1 (6 bases). CDR3 length: 16 amino acids. CDR1 LNHDA and CDR2 SQIVND come from the germline V gene (reference sequence). V was trimmed by 3 bases and J by 0 bases, leaving 12 bases between them. The CDR3 DNA follows: TGTGCCAGTAGTATCCCCGGGACACATAGCAATCAGCCCCAGCATTTT. Translated, it gives CASSIPGTHSNQPQHF.

The table lists this clonotype with a few counts. One end of the junction is discordant with germline, which a read error may explain. This chain connects TRBV4-1 to TRBJ2-5; D possibly matches TRBD1 or TRBD2 (5 bases each). This CDR3 contains 14 residues. CDR1 and CDR2 (germline): MGHRA, YSYEKL. CDR3 sequence (DNA): TGCGCCAGCACGACCGGGACGCACCAGGAGACCCAGTACTTC. Its protein product is CASTTGTHQETQYF.

This clonotype came up a few times. The CDR3 here is CASSLAQGKYNEQFF. In nucleotides, the CDR3 is TGTGCCAGCAGCTTAGCGCAGGGAAAGTACAATGAGCAGTTCTTC. The chain has TRBV7-9 and TRBJ2-1; D might be TRBD1 (5 bases). The CDR3 is 15 residues long. CDR1 is SEHNR, CDR2 FQNEAQ, per germline (reference sequence). The V and J ends lost 0 bases and 4 bases respectively, with 10 bases between them.

This chain uses TRBV27 with TRBJ2-5; TRBD2 might be the D (5 bases). This CDR3 is 15 amino acids long. V lost 5 bases to trimming and J lost 3 bases, with 16 bases between them. Germline CDR1 and CDR2: MNHEY and SMNVEV (reference sequence). CDR3 in DNA: TGTGCCAGCAGTATGGACTTCGGAGTCGAAGAGACCCAGTACTTC. Residues: CASSMDFGVEETQYF.